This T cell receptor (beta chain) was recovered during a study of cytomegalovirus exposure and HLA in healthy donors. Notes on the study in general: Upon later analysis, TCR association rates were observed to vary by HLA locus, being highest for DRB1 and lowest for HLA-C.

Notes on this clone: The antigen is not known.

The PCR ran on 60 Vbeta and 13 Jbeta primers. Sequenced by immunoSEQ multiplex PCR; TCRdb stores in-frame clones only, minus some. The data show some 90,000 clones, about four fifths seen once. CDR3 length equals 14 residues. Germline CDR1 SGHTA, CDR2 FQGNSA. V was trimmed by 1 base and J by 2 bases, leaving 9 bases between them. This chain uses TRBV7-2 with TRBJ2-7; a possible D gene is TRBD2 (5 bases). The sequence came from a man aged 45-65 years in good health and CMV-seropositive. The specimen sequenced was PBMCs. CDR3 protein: CASSLGIGAYEQYF. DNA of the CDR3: TGTGCCAGCAGCTTAGGGATCGGGGCCTACGAGCAGTACTTC.